This T cell receptor beta chain was sequenced in a study of T cells in localized non-small cell lung cancer. This clone ranks as medium-sized (0.01 to 0.1%). What it recognizes is unknown. Whole-study findings and limits: Those with higher blood T cell density had longer overall survival. The highest T cell clonality was in uninvolved adjacent lung, above tumor. Adjacent lung held a median roughly 56 of the top 100 tumor clones.

The CDR3 is made up of 17 amino acids. The V gene end was trimmed by 1 base and the J gene end by 6 bases; junction bases not matched to a gene: 8. Germline CDR1 is SGHNT and CDR2 is YENEEA. TCRdb's copy holds only in-frame clones and misses some; the assay was immunoSEQ multiplex PCR. Of about 1,300 clones listed, about 20% are singletons. The TCR sequence derives from a woman between 40 and 69 years old with stage II lung adenocarcinoma. Sequences were derived from normal lung tissue next to the tumor, sampled before any cancer treatment. This sequence joins TRBV11-3 and TRBJ2-7; 14 positions match TRBD2. The CDR3 sequence: CASSLVNPGLAGVEQYF. The CDR3, as DNA: TGTGCCAGCAGCTTAGTAAACCCGGGACTAGCGGGAGTCGAGCAGTACTTC.